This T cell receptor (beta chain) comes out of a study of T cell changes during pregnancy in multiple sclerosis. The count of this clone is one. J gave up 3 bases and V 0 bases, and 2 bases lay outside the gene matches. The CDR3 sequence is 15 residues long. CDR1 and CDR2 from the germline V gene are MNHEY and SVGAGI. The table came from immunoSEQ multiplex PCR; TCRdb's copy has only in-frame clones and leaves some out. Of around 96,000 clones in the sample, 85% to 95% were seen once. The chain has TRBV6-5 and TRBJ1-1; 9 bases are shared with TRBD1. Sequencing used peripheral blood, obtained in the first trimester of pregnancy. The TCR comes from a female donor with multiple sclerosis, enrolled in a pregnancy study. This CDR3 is CASSYSGTGHTEAFF. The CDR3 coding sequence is TGTGCCAGCAGTTACTCGGGGACAGGGCACACTGAAGCTTTCTTT.